A selection of T cell receptor beta chains follows, all from one sample in a study of blood T cell repertoires in COVID-19. Produced via immunoSEQ multiplex PCR; TCRdb's table is partial and in-frame only. In the table there are approximately 76,000 clones, 86% of which are singletons. The sequencing sample was made of peripheral blood. These receptor sequences come from a woman aged 55 to 70 with acute or convalescent COVID-19. Each CDR3 is given with its conserved first and last residue. A D gene is named only where the DNA matches it firmly. Some rows mark clone size as missing; the rest say once, few, many or name a class of expanded clone.

j_gene,v_gene,d_gene,len,abundance,CDR3aa,CDR3nt
TRBJ2-3,TRBV2,NA,14,NA,CASSTGRQADTQYF,TGTGCCAGCAGTACAGGGAGACAGGCAGATACGCAGTATTTT
TRBJ1-2,TRBV27,NA,14,NA,CASSPAGGAYGYTF,TGTGCCAGCAGTCCCGCGGGGGGCGCCTATGGCTACACCTTC
TRBJ1-1,TRBV19,TRBD1,14,NA,CASSMDRGLTEAFF,TGTGCCAGTAGTATGGACAGGGGGCTTACTGAAGCTTTCTTT
TRBJ1-2,TRBV27,NA,15,NA,CASSPDLRGARGYTF,TGTGCCAGCAGTCCTGACTTGCGGGGGGCGCGTGGCTACACCTTC
TRBJ1-2,TRBV7-9,NA,13,NA,CASTELRYYGYTF,TGTGCCAGCACTGAGTTGCGGTACTATGGCTACACCTTC
TRBJ2-2,TRBV7-9,NA,14,once,CASRSQGKNGELFF,TGTGCCAGCAGGTCCCAGGGGAAGAACGGGGAGCTGTTTTTT
TRBJ2-7,TRBV5-4,NA,13,NA,CASSLFLGSEQYF,TGTGCCAGCAGCTTGTTTCTAGGGAGTGAGCAGTACTTC
TRBJ1-2,TRBV10-3,TRBD1,14,NA,CAIKGDRAERGYTF,TGTGCCATCAAAGGGGACAGGGCTGAGCGGGGCTACACCTTC
TRBJ2-3,TRBV25-1,TRBD1,15,NA,CASSGRTGRTDTQYF,TGTGCCAGCAGTGGAAGGACAGGGAGGACAGATACGCAGTATTTT
TRBJ2-7,TRBV30,NA,12,few,CAWSGTFYEQYF,TGTGCCTGGAGTGGTACATTCTACGAGCAGTACTTC
TRBJ1-5,TRBV10-2,NA,15,NA,CASSDPGGAHQPQHF,TGCGCCAGCAGTGACCCTGGGGGGGCACATCAGCCCCAGCATTTT
TRBJ2-7,TRBV7-2,NA,15,few,CASSPTPRGAYEQYF,TGTGCCAGCAGCCCCACCCCCCGGGGGGCTTACGAGCAGTACTTC
TRBJ1-2,TRBV6-6,TRBD1,14,NA,CASSYGTTGVGYTF,TGTGCCAGCAGTTACGGGACGACAGGGGTAGGCTACACCTTC
TRBJ2-6,TRBV5-6,NA,16,once,CASSLEVGAGANVLTF,TGTGCCAGCAGCTTGGAGGTAGGGGCTGGGGCCAACGTCCTGACTTTC
TRBJ1-6,TRBV28,NA,16,few,CASSSMVGGDNSPLHF,TGTGCCAGCAGCTCCATGGTTGGGGGCGACAATTCACCCCTCCACTTT
TRBJ2-2,TRBV9,TRBD2,18,once,CASSVLPGTSGGSGELFF,TGTGCCAGCAGCGTACTCCCGGGGACTAGCGGGGGAAGCGGGGAGCTGTTTTTT
TRBJ2-5,TRBV6-5,TRBD2,15,few,CASTVLAGGQETQYF,TGTGCCAGCACCGTACTAGCGGGGGGGCAAGAGACCCAGTACTTC
TRBJ1-2,TRBV19,NA,13,NA,CASSPTVTGGYTF,TGTGCCAGTAGTCCGACCGTTACGGGTGGCTACACCTTC
TRBJ1-1,TRBV5-1,NA,13,NA,CASSLAGNTEAFF,TGCGCCAGCAGCTTAGCCGGGAACACTGAAGCTTTCTTT
TRBJ2-1,TRBV6-5,TRBD2,13,NA,CAGQSGGRNEQFF,TGTGCCGGACAGAGCGGGGGGCGAAATGAGCAGTTCTTC
TRBJ2-7,TRBV18,TRBD1,16,once,CASSPPGDRGTYEQYF,TGTGCCAGCTCACCACCGGGAGACAGGGGAACCTACGAGCAGTACTTC
TRBJ2-2,TRBV4-1,TRBD2,18,NA,CASSQEALGGGNTGELFF,TGCGCCAGCAGCCAAGAGGCCCTGGGCGGGGGTAACACCGGGGAGCTGTTTTTT
TRBJ2-5,TRBV15,TRBD2,20,NA,CATSRDTLAGVATPQETQYF,TGTGCCACCAGCAGAGATACACTAGCGGGGGTCGCGACCCCTCAAGAGACCCAGTACTTC
TRBJ1-4,TRBV5-1,NA,16,NA,CASSLGQRATNEKLFF,TGCGCCAGCAGCTTAGGACAACGAGCAACTAATGAAAAACTGTTTTTT
TRBJ1-5,TRBV11-2,NA,16,NA,CASSRSYRVYNQPQHF,TGTGCCAGCAGCCGCTCGTACAGGGTTTACAATCAGCCCCAGCATTTT
TRBJ1-2,TRBV29-1,NA,12,NA,CSATRSRDGYTF,TGCAGCGCCACCCGGTCGCGAGATGGCTACACCTTC
TRBJ1-1,TRBV5-6,NA,15,NA,CASSLRTAAGTEAFF,TGTGCCAGCAGCCTTAGAACCGCGGCGGGGACTGAAGCTTTCTTT
TRBJ1-2,TRBV29-1,NA,13,NA,CSAGGGQSYGYTF,TGCAGCGCTGGGGGAGGGCAGAGCTATGGCTACACCTTC
TRBJ1-4,TRBV28,NA,14,NA,CASSLQSTNEKLFF,TGTGCCAGCAGTTTACAGTCAACTAATGAAAAACTGTTTTTT
TRBJ2-1,TRBV10-2,NA,15,NA,CASSEIRGGYNEQFF,TGCGCCAGCAGTGAGATCAGGGGTGGCTACAATGAGCAGTTCTTC
TRBJ2-7,TRBV7-9,TRBD2,18,NA,CASSGEKGLAGLSYEQYF,TGTGCCAGCAGCGGAGAGAAAGGACTAGCGGGACTCTCCTACGAGCAGTACTTC
TRBJ2-7,TRBV5-1,NA,17,once,CASSLVHPREADAEQYF,TGCGCCAGCAGCTTGGTCCATCCCAGGGAGGCCGATGCCGAGCAGTACTTC
TRBJ2-7,TRBV7-6,TRBD1,15,NA,CASSPQQGASYEQYF,TGTGCCAGCAGCCCTCAACAGGGGGCTTCCTACGAGCAGTACTTC
TRBJ2-2,TRBV5-6,NA,15,NA,CASSLLGAGTGELFF,TGTGCCAGCAGCTTGCTGGGGGCGGGCACCGGGGAGCTGTTTTTT
TRBJ1-1,TRBV19,NA,13,NA,CASSMSGNTEAFF,TGTGCCAGTAGTATGAGCGGGAACACTGAAGCTTTCTTT
TRBJ1-5,TRBV2,NA,13,NA,CASFENSNQPQHF,TGTGCCAGCTTTGAGAATAGCAATCAGCCCCAGCATTTT
TRBJ2-3,TRBV30,NA,14,NA,CAWSGGISTDTQYF,TGTGCCTGGAGTGGCGGTATCAGCACAGATACGCAGTATTTT
TRBJ2-1,TRBV14,TRBD2,16,NA,CASSQRLFLAGDEQFF,TGTGCCAGCAGCCAAAGGTTGTTTCTAGCGGGGGATGAGCAGTTCTTC
TRBJ2-7,TRBV27,NA,16,NA,CASSLSPDRLAYEQYF,TGTGCCAGCAGTTTAAGCCCCGACAGGCTAGCCTACGAGCAGTACTTC
TRBJ2-5,TRBV24-1,TRBD1,18,NA,CATSDSLRDRVRGETQYF,TGTGCCACCAGTGATTCACTCCGGGACAGGGTTCGGGGAGAGACCCAGTACTTC
TRBJ2-7,TRBV5-5,TRBD2,16,NA,CASSLGLAGGQDEQYF,TGTGCCAGCAGTTTGGGACTAGCGGGGGGTCAGGACGAGCAGTACTTC
TRBJ2-7,TRBV15,TRBD2,16,NA,CATSRVGPAGAREQYF,TGTGCCACCAGCAGAGTCGGCCCCGCGGGAGCCCGCGAGCAGTACTTC
TRBJ2-6,TRBV15,NA,18,NA,CATSRPGGEGSGANVLTF,TGTGCCACCAGCAGACCCGGGGGTGAGGGCTCTGGGGCCAACGTCCTGACTTTC
TRBJ1-2,TRBV6-5,NA,15,NA,CASSIHREPNYGYTF,TGTGCCAGCAGTATTCACAGGGAACCTAACTATGGCTACACCTTC
TRBJ2-3,TRBV4-2,TRBD2,16,NA,CASSQDWRGATDTQYF,TGTGCCAGCAGCCAAGATTGGCGGGGGGCGACAGATACGCAGTATTTT
TRBJ2-2,TRBV5-4,NA,14,NA,CASKGGSSTGELFF,TGTGCCAGCAAGGGGGGGAGTAGCACCGGGGAGCTGTTTTTT
TRBJ2-5,TRBV5-1,TRBD2,14,NA,CASSPGTSVETQYF,TGCGCCAGCAGCCCAGGGACTAGCGTAGAGACCCAGTACTTC
TRBJ1-6,TRBV2,NA,15,NA,CASRAGLGDNSPLHF,TGTGCCAGCAGGGCAGGACTCGGGGATAATTCACCCCTCCACTTT
TRBJ1-3,TRBV2,NA,15,NA,CASSEQSVAGNTIYF,TGTGCCAGCTCGGAACAGTCGGTGGCTGGAAACACCATATATTTT
TRBJ1-3,TRBV5-1,NA,16,NA,CASRPRTDSSGNTIYF,TGCGCCAGCAGACCCAGGACAGACAGCTCTGGAAACACCATATATTTT
TRBJ2-7,TRBV29-1,NA,11,NA,CSVGSGYEQYF,TGCAGCGTTGGTTCGGGCTACGAGCAGTACTTC
TRBJ1-4,TRBV27,NA,14,NA,CASRPHGTLEKLFF,TGTGCCAGCAGGCCACACGGGACTCTCGAAAAACTGTTTTTT